The 16 T cell receptor beta chains given below trace back to one sample, sequenced in a study of cytomegalovirus exposure and HLA in healthy donors. Vbeta (60) and Jbeta (13) primers were used in the PCR. The data were produced by immunoSEQ multiplex PCR, yet TCRdb's version contains in-frame clones alone and is incomplete. The sample contains 170,000 or so clones, 80% of which appear only once. Material: PBMCs. The receptors originated from a young man in good health and CMV-seropositive.

This clone was seen a handful of times. The chain uses TRBV6-1 and TRBJ1-5; TRBD1 agrees at 9 bases. Germline CDR1 and CDR2: MNHNS and SASEGT. Trimming cost V 0 bases and J 6 bases; bases outside gene matches: 12. The CDR3 has 18 residues. The CDR3 spells CASSEAGEDRGFSQPQHF. The DNA of the CDR3 is TGTGCCAGCAGTGAAGCCGGGGAGGACAGGGGATTCTCTCAGCCCCAGCATTTT.

The chain has TRBV28 and TRBJ1-1, with 8 bases matching TRBD1. CDR3 length equals 15 residues. The junction had 8 bases not matched to a gene; V was cut back by 7 bases and J by 1 base. Germline V gene lookup returns CDR1 MDHEN and CDR2 SYDVKM. The CDR3 spells CASTYQGAQNTEAFF. In nucleotides, the CDR3 is TGTGCCAGCACCTACCAGGGGGCGCAGAACACTGAAGCTTTCTTT.

Only a few counts were recorded for this clone. V usage is TRBV6-6 and J usage is TRBJ2-7; perhaps TRBD2 as D (6 bases). CDR1 is MNHNY and CDR2 is SVGAGI in the germline V gene (reference sequence). V was shortened by 2 bases and J by 0 bases, with 11 bases between the two germline ends. The CDR3 consists of 15 residues. The CDR3 nucleotides read TGTGCCAGCAGTTACCCAGTCGGGAGCTCCTACGAGCAGTACTTC. Translated: CASSYPVGSSYEQYF.

The V and J genes are TRBV6-5 and TRBJ1-1; 8 bases line up with TRBD1. In germline, CDR1 is MNHEY, CDR2 SVGAGI. Trimming at V came to 0 bases and at J to 3 bases, leaving 3 bases not matched to a gene. The CDR3 has 15 amino acids. Written as DNA, the CDR3 is TGTGCCAGCAGTTACTCGACAGGGGCCGACACTGAAGCTTTCTTT. Translated: CASSYSTGADTEAFF.

The genes are TRBV28 and TRBJ1-5; TRBD1 is a possible D gene (6 bases). V was shortened by 6 bases and J by 0 bases, with 9 bases between the two germline ends. The CDR3 length is 14 residues. Germline loops: CDR1 MDHEN, CDR2 SYDVKM. CDR3 in amino acids: CASSGTPSNQPQHF. The CDR3 nucleotides read TGTGCCAGCAGCGGGACACCTAGCAATCAGCCCCAGCATTTT. The complete variable domain, with remaining parts taken from reference TRBV28 and TRBJ1-5, reads DVKVTQSSRYLVKRTGEKVFLECVQDMDHENMFWYRQDPGLGLRLIYFSYDVKMKEKGDIPEGYSVSREKKERFSLILESASTNQTSMYLCASSGTPSNQPQHFGDGTRLSIL.

The chain combines TRBV7-9 with TRBJ1-4; 12 positions match TRBD1. V lost 5 bases to trimming and J lost 11 bases; unmatched junction nucleotides: 12. Germline CDR1 reads SEHNR; CDR2 reads FQNEAQ (reference sequence). The CDR3 covers 16 residues. The CDR3 DNA is TGTGCCAGCAGCCAAGCCTCGGGACAGGGGGCGGAGAAACTGTTTTTT. Amino acid sequence: CASSQASGQGAEKLFF.

J is TRBJ2-5 and V is TRBV10-3, with D possibly matching TRBD1 (6 bases). With 2 bases removed from V and 5 bases from J, the gap between germline ends came to 15 bases. Germline V gives CDR1 ENHRY, CDR2 SYGVKD. This CDR3 is 15 amino acids long. The CDR3 sequence: CAISEVLQGRETQYF. CDR3 DNA sequence: TGTGCCATCAGTGAGGTCCTGCAGGGGCGGGAGACCCAGTACTTC.

The V and J genes are TRBV7-9 and TRBJ2-7, with D maybe TRBD1 (6 bases). Between the trimmed V and J ends, which lost 4 bases and 7 bases, there was a span of 17 bases. Germline CDR1 is SEHNR and CDR2 is FQNEAQ (reference sequence). The CDR3 sequence is 14 residues long. In nucleotides, the CDR3 is TGTGCCAGCAGCTCCGGGACATACAAGGGAGAGCAGTACTTC. The encoded protein is CASSSGTYKGEQYF.

The chain couples TRBV7-9 to TRBJ1-1; D is unresolved. The V and J ends lost 0 bases and 4 bases respectively, with 15 bases between them. This CDR3 has 16 residues. CDR1 is SEHNR, CDR2 FQNEAQ, per germline (reference sequence). CDR3 in DNA: TGTGCCAGCAGCTTAGCTGGGGTTGCAGGAGGCACTGAAGCTTTCTTT. Residues: CASSLAGVAGGTEAFF.

The chain couples TRBV5-1 to TRBJ2-7; no clear D. V lost 0 bases and J 0 bases, leaving 10 bases between the germline ends. The CDR3 covers 15 residues. Germline V gene lookup returns CDR1 SGHRS and CDR2 YFSETQ. CDR3 DNA sequence: TGCGCCAGCAGCTTGGAGTCAGGCGTCTCCTACGAGCAGTACTTC. Amino acid sequence: CASSLESGVSYEQYF.

The rearrangement joins TRBV2 to TRBJ1-4; D remains unclear. The CDR3 totals 16 residues. Trimming cost V 2 bases and J 0 bases, with 10 bases left between them. CDR1 SNHLY and CDR2 FYNNEI come from the germline V gene. The CDR3 reads CASSEPSSATNEKLFF. CDR3 in DNA: TGTGCCAGCAGTGAACCGTCCAGCGCAACTAATGAAAAACTGTTTTTT.

This clone was counted between two and nine times. The rearrangement joins TRBV10-2 to TRBJ2-1, with 12 positions matching TRBD2. This CDR3 region has 15 residues. Germline V gene lookup returns CDR1 WSHSY and CDR2 SAAADI. V shed 5 bases, J shed 4 bases, and the junction held 3 bases outside the gene matches. CDR3 residues: CASSLAGGFYNEQFF. CDR3 coding DNA: TGCGCCAGCAGTCTAGCGGGGGGGTTTTACAATGAGCAGTTCTTC.

V and J are TRBV9 and TRBJ2-5; no clear D gene. The end of the DNA fits TRBJ2-7 better, so the J call may be wrong. This CDR3 spans 12 amino acids. Germline CDR1 reads SGDLS; CDR2 reads YYNGEE. The CDR3 DNA reads TGTGCCAGCAGCGTGGAGAGCAACGAGCAGTACTTC. Its protein is CASSVESNEQYF.

V usage is TRBV6-6 and J usage is TRBJ2-7; a possible D gene is TRBD1 (6 bases). CDR1 and CDR2 (germline): MNHNY, SVGAGI (reference sequence). CDR3 size: 16 residues. Between the trimmed V and J ends, which lost 6 bases and 3 bases, there was a span of 21 bases. CDR3: CASSPRGLPRGYEQYF. The CDR3 bases are TGTGCCAGCAGCCCGAGGGGCCTTCCCAGGGGCTACGAGCAGTACTTC.

The chain has TRBV19 and TRBJ1-1; the match to TRBD1 covers 7 bases. Germline V gene sequence: CDR1 LNHDA, CDR2 SQIVND (reference sequence). V trimming: 7 bases; J trimming: 1 base; junction bases outside the gene matches: 9. The CDR3 contains 15 residues. The CDR3: CASTQAGTANTEAFF. Here the CDR3 DNA reads TGTGCCAGTACTCAAGCCGGGACAGCGAACACTGAAGCTTTCTTT.

There are a few counts of this clone. The chain is built from TRBV5-1 and TRBJ1-1; 8 bases line up with TRBD1. There are 18 residues in the CDR3. CDR1 and CDR2 from the germline V gene are SGHRS and YFSETQ. V trimming: 4 bases; J trimming: 5 bases; junction bases outside the gene matches: 19. DNA of the CDR3: TGCGCCAGCAGCCCCGGGACAGGTAGGTCGGCGGGGCGGACTGAAGCTTTCTTT. Residues: CASSPGTGRSAGRTEAFF.